This T cell receptor beta chain derives from a study of blood T cell repertoires in COVID-19. Looking at the study overall: The samples span acute and convalescent COVID-19 from the United States, Italy and Spain.

The study counted Cohort 3 donors as recovered given two negative PCRs, clearance, or symptom resolution. Profiling relied on immunoSEQ multiplex PCR, and the TCRdb table lists in-frame clones only, not all of them. The table includes 250,000 to 300,000 clones, over 85% detected once. The CDR3 has 14 amino acids. V lost 0 bases and J 0 bases, leaving 6 bases between the germline ends. CDR1 is GTSNPN, CDR2 SVGIG, per germline (reference sequence). The clonotype comes from an older woman who had recovered from COVID-19. Sequencing input: PBMCs or T cells enriched from blood (not recorded which). The rearrangement joins TRBV30 to TRBJ1-3; D call uncertain. The CDR3 bases are TGTGCCTGGAGTGTTTTCATCTCTGGAAACACCATATATTTT. It translates to CAWSVFISGNTIYF.